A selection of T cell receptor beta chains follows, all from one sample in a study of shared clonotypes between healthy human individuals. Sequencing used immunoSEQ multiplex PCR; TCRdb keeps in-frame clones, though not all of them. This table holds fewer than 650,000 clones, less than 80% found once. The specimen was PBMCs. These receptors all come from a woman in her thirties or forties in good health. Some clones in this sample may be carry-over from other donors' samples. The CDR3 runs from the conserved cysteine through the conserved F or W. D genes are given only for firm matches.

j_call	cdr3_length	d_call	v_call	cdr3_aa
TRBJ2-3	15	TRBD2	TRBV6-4	CASSDAAGAVDTQYF
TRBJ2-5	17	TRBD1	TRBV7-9	CASSLGQGVSYQETQYF
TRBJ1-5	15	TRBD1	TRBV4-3	CASSQDGQGGQPQHF
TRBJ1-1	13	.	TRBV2	CASSEGPNTEAFF
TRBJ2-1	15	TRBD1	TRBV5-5	CASSVGQGSFNEQFF
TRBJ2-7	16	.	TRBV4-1	CASSREVGLAHYEQYF
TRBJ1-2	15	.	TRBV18	CASSPTGNSAYGYTF
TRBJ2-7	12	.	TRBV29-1	CSVERGGGEQYF
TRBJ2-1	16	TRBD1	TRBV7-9	CASSLRSGGTYNEQFF
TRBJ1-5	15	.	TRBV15	CATSRTQDSNQPQHF
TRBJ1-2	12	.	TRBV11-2	CASSPTNYGYTF
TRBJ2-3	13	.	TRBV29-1	CSVSKAGTDTQCF
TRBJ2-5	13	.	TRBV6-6	CASSPGVRETQYF
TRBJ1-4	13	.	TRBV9	CASSVGDNEKLFF
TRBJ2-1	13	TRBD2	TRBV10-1	CASSPGLAWEQFF
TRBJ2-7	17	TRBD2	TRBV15	CATSRGPPTSVLSEQYF
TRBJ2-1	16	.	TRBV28	CASSTLQGGSYNEQFF
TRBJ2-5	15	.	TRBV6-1	CASRGSSGRQETQYF
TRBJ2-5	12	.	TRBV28	CASTGARETQYF
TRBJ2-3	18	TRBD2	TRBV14	CASSRWTSGAASTDTQYF